This TCR beta chain was recovered during a study of blood T cell repertoires in COVID-19. Study-level information: COVID-19 samples collected from the United States, Italy and Spain covered acute and convalescent phases. PBMCs, B-cell-depleted T cells, or T cells provided the cDNA or gDNA that made up the material.

Trimming cost V 5 bases and J 0 bases, with 8 bases left between them. Germline loops: CDR1 SGHNT, CDR2 YENEEA. The length of the CDR3 is 15 residues. Seattle participants joined during active infection and were tracked over time. Authors' methods: How many nucleated cells were present was estimated from reference gene primer amplification. Clones were read by immunoSEQ multiplex PCR, and TCRdb kept only the in-frame ones, dropping some. Clonal size and the V and J genes are those of that table, whereas D and trimming came from the DNA. The sample yields fewer than 200,000 clones, 87% seen once. The clonotype was recovered from a woman aged 70 to 79 with COVID-19, enrolled during active disease. Sequenced: peripheral blood. The gene calls are TRBV11-3 and TRBJ2-6; possibly TRBD1 for D (5 bases). This chain's CDR3 is CASSPRVSGANVLTF. CDR3 sequence (DNA): TGTGCCAGCAGCCCCAGGGTCTCTGGGGCCAACGTCCTGACTTTC.